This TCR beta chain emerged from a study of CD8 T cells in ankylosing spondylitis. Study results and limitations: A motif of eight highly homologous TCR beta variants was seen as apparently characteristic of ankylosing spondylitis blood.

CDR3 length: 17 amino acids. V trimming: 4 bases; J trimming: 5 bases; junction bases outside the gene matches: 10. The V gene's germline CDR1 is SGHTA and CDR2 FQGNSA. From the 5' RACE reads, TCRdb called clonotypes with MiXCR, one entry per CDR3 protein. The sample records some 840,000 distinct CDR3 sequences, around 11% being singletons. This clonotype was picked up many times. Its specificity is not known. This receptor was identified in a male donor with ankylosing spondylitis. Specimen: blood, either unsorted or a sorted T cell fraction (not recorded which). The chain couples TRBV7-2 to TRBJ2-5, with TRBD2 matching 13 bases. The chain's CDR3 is CASSSGTSGALGETQYF. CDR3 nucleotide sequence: TGTGCCAGCAGCTCCGGGACTAGCGGGGCCTTGGGGGAGACCCAGTACTTC.